These T cell receptor beta chains were read from a single sample in a study of technical replicates of blood from several donors. The repertoire was sequenced with immunoSEQ multiplex PCR; TCRdb's copy has only in-frame clones and lacks some. In the table there are about 70,000 clones, approximately 95% of which are singletons. Material for sequencing was T cells isolated from PBMCs. Source of these receptors: a human donor in good health. Both conserved end residues are trimmed from each CDR3. Each record gives: D gene, clone size, V gene, J gene, CDR3 protein. A D gene is named only where the DNA matches it firmly. Clone size, where shown, is once, few, many, or a class for clones that have expanded.

>-|-|TRBV2|TRBJ1-1
ASIFWRGGTEAF
>-|-|TRBV12-5|TRBJ1-5
ASGLVSGSWPQH
>TRBD2|-|TRBV27|TRBJ2-3
ASSFGWSPGLGGVTDTQY
>-|-|TRBV28|TRBJ2-7
ASSPQTARLAYEQY
>TRBD1|-|TRBV19|TRBJ1-5
ASSGTGGSNQPQH
>TRBD2|-|TRBV25-1|TRBJ2-3
ASSSRTSGSSDTQY
>-|-|TRBV19|TRBJ2-3
ASSGGRGDTQY
>-|-|TRBV28|TRBJ1-5
ASSPLWRGGRGSNQPQH
>-|-|TRBV6-6|TRBJ2-2
ASTFTSGELF
>TRBD1|-|TRBV27|TRBJ2-5
ASSLGTGNFQETQY
>-|-|TRBV27|TRBJ1-1
ASSPGMDTEAF
>-|-|TRBV15|TRBJ2-1
ATSRERGGTNEQF
>-|-|TRBV7-6|TRBJ2-5
ASSPSGGRETQY
>-|-|TRBV7-2|TRBJ1-6
ASSLQGISPLH
>TRBD2|-|TRBV5-6|TRBJ2-1
ASSPTSGSGDEQF
>-|few|TRBV5-1|TRBJ2-7
ASSLSSGSSYEQY
>TRBD1|once|TRBV6-6|TRBJ2-7
ASSYSTGDEQY
>TRBD2|-|TRBV5-6|TRBJ2-2
ASSLESPSGGAWTGELF
>-|-|TRBV10-1|TRBJ1-1
ASRRRAQDTEAF
>TRBD1|-|TRBV7-7|TRBJ2-7
ASSSWTGAYEQY
>TRBD1|-|TRBV5-8|TRBJ2-7
ASSSRTGAYEQY
>-|-|TRBV27|TRBJ1-1
ASSLGGATEAF
>-|-|TRBV2|TRBJ2-3
ASSEGVVPPTDTQY
>TRBD1|-|TRBV4-2|TRBJ2-7
ASSQTGQGGYEQY
>TRBD1|-|TRBV9|TRBJ2-1
ASSAEGQGYNEQF
>-|-|TRBV6-5|TRBJ1-2
ASSYSGSTGSYGYT
>-|once|TRBV5-1|TRBJ2-7
ASSLDAGTYEQY
>TRBD1|-|TRBV25-1|TRBJ1-6
ASNPGQENSPLH
>TRBD1|-|TRBV6-5|TRBJ1-1
ATFQGQTNTEAF
>-|-|TRBV5-1|TRBJ2-2
ASSALPGTQYTGELF
>TRBD1|-|TRBV19|TRBJ1-6
ASSIQGGYSPLH
>-|-|TRBV27|TRBJ1-5
ATRSGNQPQH
>-|-|TRBV5-1|TRBJ2-7
ASSLEGEGFFEQY
>-|-|TRBV6-5|TRBJ1-2
ASSYAENRRLGYT
>TRBD2|-|TRBV7-9|TRBJ2-1
ASRVPFSGGSYNEQF
>TRBD1|-|TRBV7-9|TRBJ2-4
ASSLDRGKNIQY
>TRBD1|-|TRBV5-1|TRBJ2-5
ASSIGQERQY
>TRBD1|-|TRBV5-1|TRBJ1-1
ASSLGRGYDTEAF
>-|-|TRBV5-1|TRBJ2-6
ASSPSVDFSGANVLT
>TRBD1|-|TRBV18|TRBJ2-7
ASSPATSGTGGYEQY
>-|-|TRBV19|TRBJ2-7
ASSIAGVGSYEQY
>TRBD1|few|TRBV10-3|TRBJ1-1
AISEGQGGKNTEAF
>-|few|TRBV6-1|TRBJ2-7
ASSDIDRIYEQY
>-|-|TRBV28|TRBJ1-3
ASSLYRGNTIY
>-|-|TRBV4-1|TRBJ1-1
ASSLRGNTEAF
>-|-|TRBV5-1|TRBJ2-5
ASSLEAGRETQY
>-|-|TRBV7-7|TRBJ1-1
ASSYQMNTEAF
>-|-|TRBV6-4|TRBJ2-1
ASSSFSYNEQF
>-|-|TRBV2|TRBJ1-1
ASSATGVGTEAF
>-|-|TRBV7-8|TRBJ1-5
ASSYYQGWTKDQPQH
>TRBD1|-|TRBV5-1|TRBJ1-2
ASSGGTGGRGYT
>TRBD1|-|TRBV27|TRBJ2-7
ASSSGQPLFAYEQY
>-|once|TRBV28|TRBJ1-1
ASSFRRLNTEAF
>TRBD2|-|TRBV14|TRBJ2-3
ASSQRLAGRTDTQY
>-|-|TRBV7-2|TRBJ1-2
ASSLGEALLT
>TRBD1|-|TRBV27|TRBJ1-2
ASSPITGDFYGYT
>TRBD1|-|TRBV18|TRBJ1-1
ASSADRVMNTEAF
>-|-|TRBV2|TRBJ2-5
ASRTSGETQY
>-|-|TRBV7-8|TRBJ1-5
ASSRQVSGNSNQPQH